This T cell receptor beta chain appears in the sequencing data of a study of blood T cell repertoires in COVID-19. At the level of the study: Italy, Spain and the United States were the sources of the convalescent and acute COVID-19 samples. PBMCs, B-cell-depleted T cells, or T cells provided the cDNA or gDNA that made up the material.

Unmatched junction bases numbered 9, after V lost 6 bases and J lost 4 bases. The CDR3 totals 15 residues. The germline gives CDR1 MNHEY, CDR2 SVGEGT. Authors' processing steps: Scientists estimated how many nucleated cells there were by amplifying reference gene primers. Method: immunoSEQ multiplex PCR; TCRdb's copy keeps in-frame clones and lacks some. V, J and clone size are those of that table, while D and trimming were read from the DNA. The sample includes fewer than 50,000 clones, about 88% of them seen just once. Specimen: peripheral blood. The V call is TRBV6-2 or TRBV6-3, the J call TRBJ2-5; 9 bases map to TRBD2. This clonotype was sampled from a man aged 50 to 59 with active COVID-19. The CDR3 is CASSTGLATRETQYF. DNA of the CDR3: TGTGCCAGCAGCACGGGACTAGCCACCCGAGAGACCCAGTACTTC.